This T cell receptor (beta chain) was sequenced during a study of blood T cell repertoires in COVID-19. Clones were sequenced by immunoSEQ multiplex PCR, and TCRdb holds only the in-frame ones, with some missing. The table has some 44,000 clones, about 88% seen once. Trimming stripped 2 bases from V and 1 base from J, with 9 bases between. The CDR3 runs to 15 residues. CDR1 is SNHLY, CDR2 FYNNEI, per germline. The TCR was taken from a human donor in a cohort sampled during active COVID-19. The genes are TRBV2 and TRBJ1-5, with unresolved D. Sequencing was performed on peripheral blood. The CDR3 DNA sequence: TGTGCCAGCAGTGAATGGCGGGGAAGCAATCAGCCCCAGCATTTT. Translation gives CASSEWRGSNQPQHF.